This T cell receptor (beta chain) appears in the sequencing data of a study of T cell repertoires in cytomegalovirus infection. Study-level background: Recently identified HLA-C-restricted CMV epitopes and well-studied HLA-B-restricted CMV epitopes were used by the study. Both a matching HLA type and CMV infection were indicated by public TCR beta signatures.

MiXCR was run by TCRdb on the reads, yielding one entry per CDR3 protein. In the table there are a few hundred thousand distinct CDR3 sequences, about 39% of which are singletons. About this clonotype itself: Its specificity is unknown.

From germline, CDR1 is MNHEY and CDR2 SVGEGT. The V segment lost 7 bases and the J segment 4 bases; nucleotides outside the gene matches: 8. The CDR3 covers 14 residues. Points from the study as a whole: Individuals carrying CMV plus the relevant HLA were identified by cumulative frequency of public TCR beta families. Within the response measured ex vivo, HLA-C-restricted CMV-specific TCR beta clonotypes were dominant.

Sequencing was performed on cultured PBMCs, taken from culture after CMV antigen stimulation. The rearrangement links TRBV6-2 or TRBV6-3 to TRBJ2-7; 9 bases line up with TRBD1. The TCR originated in a human donor in good health (CMV status not recorded). Some clones in this sample may be carry-over from other donors' samples. CDR3 in amino acids: CASTYRDRVYEQYF. CDR3 in DNA: TGTGCCAGCACCTATCGGGACAGGGTTTACGAGCAGTACTTC.